This T cell receptor (beta chain) was sequenced during a study of CD4 T cells in relation to SARS-CoV-2 and coronaviruses. The germline V gene encodes CDR1 DFQATT and CDR2 SNEGSKA (reference sequence). The length of the CDR3 is 13 residues. V lost 3 bases and J lost 0, with 8 bases in between. Unexposed donor CD4+ T cells date from about 2011-2018, before the COVID-19 pandemic. CD4+ T cells were isolated from the cells after around 9 days of culture. Comment on this clone: Its antigen remains unknown.

Profiled with immunoSEQ multiplex PCR; TCRdb holds only in-frame clones, not every one. Found here are roughly 28,000 clones, just under 75% of them singletons; the top ten hold about 22%. The rearrangement joins TRBV20-1 to TRBJ1-1; D is ambiguous. This clonotype was obtained from a human donor in good health. Sequenced sample: CD4+ T cells from PBMCs, cultured in vitro. CDR3 region: CSASAGLNTEAFF. CDR3 in DNA: TGCAGTGCTAGTGCAGGCTTGAACACTGAAGCTTTCTTT.